One and the same sample provided the 28 T cell receptor beta chains below, sequenced in a study of regulatory T cells in long-lasting Graves disease. This sample's time point: persistent/refractory GD, antithyroid drugs over 5 years with positive TRAb. The TCR library was made from RNA extracted from PBMCs. Arm-PCR of CDR3 regions and iRepertoire HTBI primers were used to build TCR beta libraries. TCRdb re-analysed the multiplex PCR reads in MiXCR, keeping a single row per CDR3 protein. The sample has about 400,000 distinct CDR3 sequences; around 21% are singletons. The source material was peripheral blood mononuclear cells (PBMCs), sampled when the disease was refractory, from a patient treated with antithyroid drugs. These receptors were taken from a female donor with Graves disease.

This clonotype was counted many times. This chain links TRBV11-2 with TRBJ2-7, with D perhaps matching TRBD1 or TRBD2 (5 bases each). V gave up 3 bases and J gave up 0 bases, with 9 bases separating them. Germline lookup yields CDR1 SGHAT and CDR2 FQNNGV. CDR3 length: 14 residues. The CDR3 is CASSLGRYSYEQYF. Here the CDR3 DNA reads TGTGCCAGCAGCTTGGGACGGTACTCCTACGAGCAGTACTTC.

V and J are TRBV20-1 and TRBJ1-5; 9 bases map to TRBD1. V lost 0 bases and J lost 4; bases outside the gene matches: 7. Germline values: CDR1 DFQATT, CDR2 SNEGSKA (reference sequence). The CDR3 length is 16 residues. CDR3 sequence: CSARDNLQGANQPQHF. The CDR3 region has the DNA TGCAGTGCTAGAGACAATCTACAGGGGGCAAATCAGCCCCAGCATTTT.

J is TRBJ1-1 and V is TRBV27; 9 bases are a match to TRBD1. The CDR3 sequence is 15 residues long. The germline V gene has CDR1 MNHEY and CDR2 SMNVEV (reference sequence). The V and J ends lost 6 bases and 3 bases, in that order; junction bases with no gene match: 8. CDR3 loop: CASRSDGQGYTEAFF. CDR3 nucleotides: TGTGCCAGCAGAAGTGACGGACAGGGGTACACTGAAGCTTTCTTT.

This clonotype was observed many times. The rearrangement joins TRBV12-3 or TRBV12-4 to TRBJ1-5; 8 bases map to TRBD1. Germline trimming cut 5 bases from V and 1 base from J; bases unmatched to any gene: 10. The CDR3 loop spans 17 amino acids. The CDR3, as DNA: TGTGCCAGCAGTCGGGCTGGACAGGGTCGAAGCAATCAGCCCCAGCATTTT. Translation gives CASSRAGQGRSNQPQHF.

This clonotype was seen a handful of times. This may be a read error: a much more frequent sequence differs by one nucleotide. This chain uses TRBV2 with TRBJ2-2; tentative D call: TRBD1 (5 bases). CDR3 size: 13 residues. Germline CDR1 is SNHLY and CDR2 is FYNNEI. V was trimmed by 4 bases and J by 6 bases, leaving 9 bases between them. The CDR3 DNA is TGTGCCAGCAGTGCCAGGGAAGCCGGGGAGCTGTTTTTT. Amino acids: CASSAREAGELFF.

There are a few counts of this clonotype. Here the CDR3 DNA reads TGTGCCAGCAGCTTCGGCCAGTATGAAAAACTGTTTTTT. Translation gives CASSFGQYEKLFF. The rearrangement links TRBV5-6 to TRBJ1-4; unclear D gene. V was pared by 2 bases and J by 6 bases, with 8 bases between. CDR1 is SGHDT and CDR2 is YYEEEE in the germline V gene. The CDR3 sequence is 13 residues long.

This clonotype occurred many times. This rearrangement joins TRBV6-1 to TRBJ1-5; 8 bases are a match to TRBD1. V gave up 8 bases and J gave up 10 bases; unmatched junction bases: 10. Germline assignment: CDR1 MNHNS and CDR2 SASEGT. CDR3 length: 13 residues. The CDR3, as DNA: TGTGCCAGCGGTATGACAGGGGACTCACCCCAGCATTTT. Residues: CASGMTGDSPQHF.

The chain employs TRBV20-1 and TRBJ2-7, with 9 bases that match TRBD2. With 3 bases clipped from V and 5 bases from J, the junction kept 5 bases outside the gene matches. The CDR3 length is 13 residues. Looked up from germline, CDR1 is DFQATT and CDR2 is SNEGSKA (reference sequence). CDR3 in DNA: TGCAGTGCTAGGGTAGCGGGAGCCCACGAGCAGTACTTC. It encodes CSARVAGAHEQYF.

This clonotype occurred many times. This CDR3 reads CASNQQGGVRNEQYF. The CDR3 DNA is TGTGCCAGCAACCAGCAGGGCGGGGTCAGGAACGAGCAGTACTTC. This chain uses TRBV2 with TRBJ2-7; a possible D gene is TRBD2 (6 bases). In germline, CDR1 is SNHLY, CDR2 FYNNEI. Trimming left V 7 bases short and J 5 bases short, with 21 bases between. This CDR3 has 15 amino acids.

Many counts were recorded for this clonotype. This sequence joins TRBV20-1 and TRBJ2-7, with 7 bases that match TRBD2. The CDR3 loop spans 15 amino acids. V was pared by 0 bases and J by 7 bases, with 12 bases of the junction left unmatched. Germline V CDR1 and CDR2: DFQATT, SNEGSKA (reference sequence). CDR3: CSARDGGRAFGEQYF. CDR3 bases: TGCAGTGCTAGAGATGGGGGGAGGGCCTTCGGGGAGCAGTACTTC.

This clonotype has at least ten counts. The chain recombines TRBV2 with TRBJ2-2; D remains ambiguous. Germline values: CDR1 SNHLY, CDR2 FYNNEI. The CDR3 sequence is 14 residues long. V lost 7 bases, J lost 1 base, and 10 bases lay in between. CDR3 loop: CASTASGNTGELFF. DNA of the CDR3: TGTGCCAGCACCGCCTCGGGGAACACCGGGGAGCTGTTTTTT.

The sample holds a few counts of this clonotype. This chain links TRBV27 with TRBJ2-2; possible D gene TRBD2, 5 bases. This CDR3 has 18 residues. The V end lost 4 bases, the J end lost 3 bases, and 21 bases lay between the germline ends. CDR1 is MNHEY, CDR2 SMNVEV, per germline (reference sequence). The CDR3 coding sequence is TGTGCCAGCAGTTCCGCATGGGGAGATTTTACGGACACCGGGGAGCTGTTTTTT. Amino acids: CASSSAWGDFTDTGELFF.

This clonotype was seen a handful of times. The chain is built from TRBV27 and TRBJ1-4; TRBD1 might be the D (6 bases). The germline V gene encodes CDR1 MNHEY and CDR2 SMNVEV (reference sequence). V lost 5 bases and J 12 bases, leaving 13 bases between the germline ends. This CDR3 contains 12 residues. The chain's CDR3 is CASSTPAGELFF. CDR3 nucleotide sequence: TGTGCCAGCAGTACCCCGGCAGGGGAACTGTTTTTT.

There are many counts of this clonotype. The V gene is TRBV6-1, the J gene TRBJ2-5; 12 bases are shared with TRBD2. The CDR3 runs to 15 residues. V lost 7 bases and J lost 0; bases outside the gene matches: 3. The germline CDR1 and CDR2 sequences are MNHNS and SASEGT. CDR3 amino acids: CASKRTSGNQETQYF. The CDR3 region has the DNA TGTGCCAGCAAAAGGACTAGCGGGAACCAAGAGACCCAGTACTTC.

This clonotype was found many times. This chain connects TRBV11-2 to TRBJ2-5; TRBD2 aligns across 13 bases. The CDR3 loop spans 15 amino acids. Trimming at V came to 4 bases and at J to 4 bases, leaving 3 bases not matched to a gene. Per the germline V gene, CDR1 is SGHAT and CDR2 is FQNNGV. The CDR3 DNA follows: TGTGCCAGCAGCTCGGGACTAGCGGGATCAGAGACCCAGTACTTC. Its protein is CASSSGLAGSETQYF.

This clonotype was counted at least ten times. The rearrangement joins TRBV19 to TRBJ2-7; TRBD2 is a possible D gene (5 bases). The V and J ends lost 9 bases and 1 base respectively, with 22 bases between them. CDR1 and CDR2 (germline): LNHDA, SQIVND (reference sequence). This CDR3 is 16 amino acids long. The CDR3 sequence is CASSPDWPGESYEQYF. CDR3 DNA sequence: TGTGCCAGCTCTCCGGACTGGCCCGGGGAGTCCTACGAGCAGTACTTC.

This clonotype was picked up a small number of times. This chain links TRBV30 with TRBJ2-7, with D unresolved. CDR3 length: 14 amino acids. From germline, CDR1 is GTSNPN and CDR2 SVGIG (reference sequence). The V end was cut by 3 bases, the J end by 3 bases, with 15 bases between. CDR3 region: CAWRGTEAHYEQYF. CDR3 bases: TGTGCCTGGAGGGGCACAGAAGCCCACTACGAGCAGTACTTC.

The V call is TRBV5-5, the J call TRBJ2-7; possible D gene TRBD1, 6 bases. The germline CDR1 and CDR2 sequences are SGHKS and YYEKEE (reference sequence). Trimming removed 4 bases at V and 4 bases at J, with 9 bases between. The CDR3 totals 12 residues. Written as DNA, the CDR3 is TGTGCCAGCAGCGCCGGACAGTACGAGCAGTACTTC. It is translated as CASSAGQYEQYF.

V gene TRBV2 combines with J gene TRBJ2-2; 8 bases are shared with TRBD1. Germline-derived CDR1 and CDR2 are SNHLY and FYNNEI. CDR3 size: 15 residues. V dropped 6 bases and J dropped 3; count of bases not matched to a gene: 6. In nucleotides, the CDR3 is TGTGCCAGCAGAACAGGGGGAACGTACACCGGGGAGCTGTTTTTT. Protein product: CASRTGGTYTGELFF.

The CDR3: CAWTHWGNTEAFF. In DNA, the CDR3 is TGTGCCTGGACCCATTGGGGAAACACTGAAGCTTTCTTT. The chain uses TRBV30 and TRBJ1-1, with no clear D. V gave up 4 bases and J gave up 2 bases, with 11 bases separating them. CDR3 size: 13 residues. Germline V gives CDR1 GTSNPN, CDR2 SVGIG (reference sequence).

The chain carries TRBV11-2 and TRBJ2-7, with D maybe TRBD1 (5 bases). V lost 4 bases and J 2 bases, leaving 12 bases between the germline ends. Per germline, CDR1 SGHAT and CDR2 FQNNGV. This CDR3 spans 14 amino acids. Written as DNA, the CDR3 is TGTGCCAGCAGCTCCTCGACAGAAACCTACGAGCAGTACTTC. Translation gives CASSSSTETYEQYF.

The chain is built from TRBV28 and TRBJ1-1; D gene uncertain. Germline V gene sequence: CDR1 MDHEN, CDR2 SYDVKM. This CDR3 contains 11 residues. V gave up 6 bases and J gave up 4 bases, with 6 bases separating them. The CDR3 nucleotides are TGTGCCAGCAGATTGAGCACTGAAGCTTTCTTT. This sequence encodes CASRLSTEAFF.

The chain carries TRBV20-1 and TRBJ2-4; D call uncertain. V shed 8 bases and J shed 1 base, with 9 bases lying between them. CDR1 and CDR2 (germline): DFQATT, SNEGSKA (reference sequence). There are 12 residues in the CDR3. The CDR3, as DNA: TGCAGTCCCGAGACGGCCAAAAACATTCAGTACTTC. It translates to CSPETAKNIQYF.

This clonotype was counted ten times or more. This sequence joins TRBV28 and TRBJ1-6, with 7 nucleotides matching TRBD1. The CDR3 contains 13 residues. The ends lost 8 bases at V and 9 bases at J; junction bases unmatched: 7. The germline V gene encodes CDR1 MDHEN and CDR2 SYDVKM. In nucleotides, the CDR3 is TGTGCCAGCCATGGACAGGTCGGTTCACCCCTCCACTTT. Translating it yields CASHGQVGSPLHF.

This clonotype came up once. The chain is built from TRBV9 and TRBJ1-1; D perhaps matches TRBD1 (5 bases). V lost 3 bases and J 4 bases, leaving 10 bases between the germline ends. Germline-derived CDR1 and CDR2 are SGDLS and YYNGEE. This CDR3 spans 13 amino acids. CDR3 protein: CASSAGHSTEAFF. The CDR3 bases are TGTGCCAGCAGCGCTGGACATTCCACTGAAGCTTTCTTT.

To note about this clonotype: Because it lacks the conserved phenylalanine or tryptophan at the end, this CDR3 is likely a read error. The CDR3 here is CASSPRGSETQYL. CDR3 nucleotides: TGTGCCAGCAGCCCTAGGGGGTCGGAGACCCAGTACTTG. The V call is TRBV11-3, the J call TRBJ2-5, with TRBD1 as a possible D gene (6 bases). V was cut by 5 bases and J by 5 bases, with 12 bases left in between. This CDR3 spans 13 amino acids. Looked up from germline, CDR1 is SGHNT and CDR2 is YENEEA.

This clonotype was detected many times. The gene calls are TRBV7-9 and TRBJ2-7; 11 bases map to TRBD2. Germline CDR1 is SEHNR and CDR2 is FQNEAQ (reference sequence). The CDR3 is made up of 16 amino acids. With 4 bases clipped from V and 4 bases from J, the junction kept 9 bases outside the gene matches. The CDR3 coding sequence is TGTGCCAGCAGCTCGGGGACTAGCGGACGGTTGTACGAGCAGTACTTC. The encoded protein is CASSSGTSGRLYEQYF. Drawing the rest from reference TRBV7-9 and TRBJ2-7, the complete variable domain is DTGVSQNPRHKITKRGQNVTFRCDPISEHNRLYWYRQTLGQGPEFLTYFQNEAQLEKSRLLSDRFSAERPKGSFSTLEIQRTEQGDSAMYLCASSSGTSGRLYEQYFGPGTRLTVT.

This clonotype was recorded only once. A far more abundant clone sits one base away, making this likely a read error. The CDR3: CTSSLVGNPQETQYF. The CDR3 DNA is TGTACCAGCAGCTTAGTGGGGAATCCTCAAGAGACCCAGTACTTC. The rearrangement joins TRBV7-2 to TRBJ2-5; D not resolved. V lost 1 base and J lost 2, with 11 bases in between. Per germline, CDR1 SGHTA and CDR2 FQGNSA. The CDR3 runs 15 residues.